Below are 18 T cell receptor beta chains sequenced from a single sample in a study of shared clonotypes between healthy human individuals. Clones were read by immunoSEQ multiplex PCR, and TCRdb kept only the in-frame ones, dropping some. The sample consists of 1,500,000 or so clones, approximately 98.5% of them appearing once. Specimen: naive CD4+ T cells sorted from blood. Subset reported: CD45RA+ positively selected. Receptor source: a man in his thirties or forties in good health.

This rearrangement joins TRBV7-3 to TRBJ2-1; the D gene is possibly TRBD1 (6 bases). This CDR3 has 11 amino acids. From germline, CDR1 is SGHTA and CDR2 FQGTGA. Trimming took off 10 bases at V and 4 bases at J, with 8 bases between the two ends. The CDR3, as DNA: TGTGCCATGGACAGTTACAATGAGCAGTTCTTC. This encodes CAMDSYNEQFF.

The V call is TRBV29-1, the J call TRBJ1-5; D call uncertain. From germline, CDR1 is SQVTM and CDR2 ANQGSEA. V dropped 4 bases and J dropped 5 bases, with 12 bases sitting between them. CDR3 length: 13 amino acids. The CDR3 is CSVGVTADQPQHF. The CDR3 DNA is TGCAGCGTTGGGGTTACAGCCGATCAGCCCCAGCATTTT.

V usage is TRBV6-5 and J usage is TRBJ1-1; D is unresolved. V lost 7 bases to trimming and J lost 1 base, with 13 bases between them. The V gene's germline CDR1 is MNHEY and CDR2 SVGAGI. This CDR3 has 14 residues. In nucleotides, the CDR3 is TGTGCCAGCACTCGGGCATCATCGAACACTGAAGCTTTCTTT. This sequence encodes CASTRASSNTEAFF.

The chain combines TRBV6-4 with TRBJ2-7, with TRBD2 as a possible D gene (7 bases). The CDR3 extends over 13 amino acids. Trimming took off 0 bases at V and 7 bases at J, with 10 bases between the two ends. The germline CDR1 and CDR2 sequences are MRHNA and SNTAGT. CDR3 in amino acids: CASSDSRGAEQYF. The DNA of the CDR3 is TGTGCCAGCAGTGACTCCCGGGGGGCTGAGCAGTACTTC.

The chain joins TRBV7-9 to TRBJ2-7; D unclear. The V gene's germline CDR1 is SEHNR and CDR2 FQNEAQ (reference sequence). Trimming removed 1 base at V and 0 bases at J, with 4 bases between. The CDR3 is 13 residues long. CDR3 nucleotide sequence: TGTGCCAGCAGCTTAGTCATCTCCTACGAGCAGTACTTC. Its translation: CASSLVISYEQYF.

The V and J genes are TRBV7-9 and TRBJ2-7; TRBD1 aligns across 10 bases. In germline, CDR1 is SEHNR, CDR2 FQNEAQ (reference sequence). Unmatched junction bases numbered 6, after V lost 5 bases and J lost 2 bases. The CDR3 contains 15 residues. CDR3 residues: CASSPGGTGAYEQYF. The CDR3 bases are TGTGCCAGCAGCCCCGGGGGGACAGGGGCCTACGAGCAGTACTTC.

The chain employs TRBV5-1 and TRBJ2-1; TRBD1 agrees at 8 bases. CDR3 length equals 16 residues. Germline CDR1 is SGHRS and CDR2 is YFSETQ. V was pared by 4 bases and J by 0 bases, with 6 bases of the junction left unmatched. The CDR3 nucleotides read TGCGCCAGCAGCAGGGGACAGGTTCGCTCCTACAATGAGCAGTTCTTC. It codes for CASSRGQVRSYNEQFF.

The CDR3 nucleotides read TGTGCCAGCAGTCCACAACAGGCCGGGGAGCTGTTTTTT. It is translated as CASSPQQAGELFF. V is TRBV27 and J is TRBJ2-2; perhaps TRBD1 as D (5 bases). Germline V gives CDR1 MNHEY, CDR2 SMNVEV (reference sequence). This CDR3 is 13 amino acids long. Trimming cost V 5 bases and J 6 bases, with 10 bases left between them.

The chain couples TRBV28 to TRBJ2-3; D is undetermined. This CDR3 is 15 amino acids long. The V end was cut by 10 bases, the J end by 0 bases, with 17 bases between. Germline assignment: CDR1 MDHEN and CDR2 SYDVKM. The CDR3 DNA reads TGTGCCACCTTCGGTGCAGGTCAGAGCACAGATACGCAGTATTTT. Its translation is CATFGAGQSTDTQYF. Looking up the rest from reference TRBV28 and TRBJ2-3 gives the full variable domain: DVKVTQSSRYLVKRTGEKVFLECVQDMDHENMFWYRQDPGLGLRLIYFSYDVKMKEKGDIPEGYSVSREKKERFSLILESASTNQTSMYLCATFGAGQSTDTQYFGPGTRLTVL.

The rearrangement links TRBV28 to TRBJ2-7, with D perhaps TRBD1 (6 bases). In germline, CDR1 is MDHEN, CDR2 SYDVKM. This CDR3 contains 14 residues. V gave up 3 bases and J gave up 2 bases, with 11 bases separating them. CDR3 amino acids: CASSFSAGAYEQYF. The CDR3 coding sequence is TGTGCCAGCAGTTTTTCGGCAGGGGCCTACGAGCAGTACTTC.

The rearrangement joins TRBV28 to TRBJ2-2; no firm D call. The CDR3 is made up of 13 amino acids. Germline CDR1 and CDR2: MDHEN and SYDVKM. Trimming pared 5 bases from V and 6 bases from J, leaving 10 bases between. DNA of the CDR3: TGTGCCAGCAGTCCCAAATTCCCCGGGGAGCTGTTTTTT. Protein product: CASSPKFPGELFF.

This chain uses TRBV4-2 with TRBJ2-7; D not resolved. Trimming took 4 bases from V and 0 from J, leaving 7 bases between them. In germline, CDR1 is LGHNA, CDR2 YNFKEQ. The CDR3 is 13 amino acids. CDR3 bases: TGTGCCAGCAGCCGCGGTAACTCCTACGAGCAGTACTTC. It specifies CASSRGNSYEQYF.

This chain joins TRBV9 and TRBJ2-3, with D possibly matching TRBD1 (6 bases). V was shortened by 2 bases and J by 10 bases, with 14 bases between the two germline ends. Germline CDR1 reads SGDLS; CDR2 reads YYNGEE. The length of the CDR3 is 13 residues. The CDR3: CASSVHREGAQYF. For the CDR3, the DNA is TGTGCCAGCAGCGTGCACAGGGAAGGGGCGCAGTATTTT. The variable domain in full, with the rest retrieved from reference TRBV9 and TRBJ2-3, is DSGVTQTPKHLITATGQRVTLRCSPRSGDLSVYWYQQSLDQGLQFLIQYYNGEERAKGNILERFSAQQFPDLHSELNLSSLELGDSALYFCASSVHREGAQYFGPGTRLTVL.

This rearrangement joins TRBV2 to TRBJ2-7; 9 bases align to TRBD2. The length of the CDR3 is 15 residues. V shed 3 bases, J shed 0 bases, and the junction held 3 bases outside the gene matches. CDR1 is SNHLY and CDR2 is FYNNEI in the germline V gene. CDR3 amino acids: CASSEGGRGSYEQYF. Here the CDR3 DNA reads TGTGCCAGCAGTGAGGGCGGGAGGGGCTCCTACGAGCAGTACTTC.

The chain carries TRBV2 and TRBJ2-2; 8 nucleotides match TRBD2. Germline trimming cut 6 bases from V and 8 bases from J; bases unmatched to any gene: 11. Germline V CDR1 and CDR2: SNHLY, FYNNEI. CDR3 length: 15 residues. The CDR3 bases are TGTGCCAGCAGACCCGGGACTAGAGCGGCGGGGGAGCTGTTTTTT. Translating gives CASRPGTRAAGELFF.

The chain links TRBV6-5 to TRBJ2-3; no definite D call. This CDR3 is built from 14 residues. Trimming shortened V by 5 bases and J by 0 bases, and 9 bases separated the two germline ends. Germline values: CDR1 MNHEY, CDR2 SVGAGI. In DNA, the CDR3 is TGTGCCAGCAGTGGCCTACTAAGCACAGATACGCAGTATTTT. Protein product: CASSGLLSTDTQYF.

This clone was recorded only once. This sample includes further DNA sequences coding for the same CDR3. V and J are TRBV5-4 and TRBJ2-2; perhaps TRBD2 as D (5 bases). Germline V gene data show CDR1 as SGHNT and CDR2 as YYREEE (reference sequence). V was pared by 1 base and J by 4 bases, with 8 bases between. CDR3 size: 14 residues. The CDR3 DNA sequence: TGTGCCAGCAGCTTGTTCGGAGGCACCGGGGAGCTGTTTTTT. This translates into CASSLFGGTGELFF.

The CDR3 sequence: CASSPYSRDRNTEAFF. The CDR3 bases are TGTGCCAGCTCACCTTATTCCCGGGACAGGAACACTGAAGCTTTCTTT. This chain connects TRBV18 to TRBJ1-1; TRBD1 matches 7 bases. Germline V gives CDR1 KGHSH, CDR2 LQKENI. Trimming took 3 bases from V and 1 from J; bases not matched to a gene: 8. This CDR3 is built from 16 residues.